This T cell receptor (beta chain) was found in a study of T cell repertoires in cytomegalovirus infection. Across the study: Based on public TCR beta signatures, there were indications of CMV infection and of a matching HLA type.

The count of this clonotype is one. The target antigen is unknown. Findings and caveats of the study: Adding up the frequency of public TCR beta families identified people who carried CMV plus the relevant HLA. CMV-specific TCR beta clonotypes restricted by HLA-C were the ones dominating the ex vivo response.

J gave up 4 bases and V 1 base, and 8 bases lay outside the gene matches. CDR1 and CDR2 from the germline V gene are SQVTM and ANQGSEA. The CDR3 length is 15 residues. One entry per CDR3 protein, called by TCRdb with MiXCR from the reads. This table holds about 150,000 distinct CDR3 sequences, 17% found once. Material: CD8+ T cells from PBMCs. The V gene is TRBV29-1, the J gene TRBJ2-5; 8 bases align to TRBD2. The clonotype comes from a human donor in good health (CMV status not recorded). Some clones in this sample may be carry-over from other donors' samples. The CDR3 DNA sequence: TGCAGCGTTGAAGGGGCGAGCGGGAGTAGAGAGACCCAGTACTTC. Translated, it gives CSVEGASGSRETQYF.